The 8 T cell receptor beta chains listed next were all sequenced from one sample in a study of blood T cells in healthy people across ages. The use of a sample-barcoded 5' primer and a J-beta primer mix characterized a second PCR of roughly 6 to 12 cycles. TCRdb passed the 5' RACE reads through MiXCR, listing each CDR3 protein once. The sample includes 720,000 or so distinct CDR3 sequences, 40% to 50% of them seen just once. Material: blood. Receptors originate from a man at least 80 years old in good health.

A few counts support this clonotype. The chain couples TRBV20-1 to TRBJ1-2; TRBD1 is a possible D gene (5 bases). V was shortened by 3 bases and J by 8 bases, with 19 bases between the two germline ends. CDR1 DFQATT and CDR2 SNEGSKA come from the germline V gene (reference sequence). The CDR3 is made up of 14 amino acids. The CDR3 region has the DNA TGCAGTGCTAGCCCCCGGGAGGGGTCAGGCGGCTACACCTTC. Protein: CSASPREGSGGYTF.

This clonotype was counted a few times. The chain couples TRBV9 to TRBJ1-1, with D possibly matching TRBD1 (6 bases). In germline, CDR1 is SGDLS, CDR2 YYNGEE. V lost 4 bases to trimming and J lost 7 bases, with 11 bases between them. The CDR3 consists of 12 residues. Written as DNA, the CDR3 is TGTGCCAGCAGCCCTCAGGGGATTGAAGCTTTCTTT. Amino acid sequence: CASSPQGIEAFF.

Regarding this clonotype: The junction and the germline gene differ at one end; a read error may be behind it. The chain employs TRBV6-5 and TRBJ2-5; no clear D. CDR3 length equals 14 residues. CDR1 is MNHEY, CDR2 SVGAGI, per germline. The CDR3 loop is CASSDSNSQETQYF. CDR3 nucleotide sequence: TGTGCCAGCAGTGACTCGAACAGCCAAGAGACCCAGTACTTC.

V gene TRBV4-1 combines with J gene TRBJ2-5; D is ambiguous. Deletions cut 0 bases from V and 0 bases from J, with 8 bases between. From germline, CDR1 is MGHRA and CDR2 YSYEKL. The CDR3 is 15 amino acids. CDR3 sequence reads: CASSQEGAYQETQYF. The CDR3 region has the DNA TGCGCCAGCAGCCAAGAAGGAGCGTACCAAGAGACCCAGTACTTC.

This clonotype was recorded once. V and J are TRBV20-1 and TRBJ2-2; 12 bases are a match to TRBD2. Losses at the gene ends were 6 bases for V and 4 bases for J; bases not matched to a gene: 3. CDR1 and CDR2 (germline): DFQATT, SNEGSKA (reference sequence). The CDR3 is made up of 14 amino acids. CDR3 sequence: CSAPGLAGTGELFF. In nucleotides, the CDR3 is TGCAGTGCGCCGGGACTAGCGGGCACCGGGGAGCTGTTTTTT.

In the case of this clonotype: This may be a read error: a much more frequent sequence differs by one nucleotide. J is TRBJ2-3 and V is TRBV6-2 or TRBV6-3, with D perhaps TRBD2 (6 bases). Trimming stripped 2 bases from V and 1 base from J, with 13 bases between. This CDR3 is built from 16 residues. The V gene's germline CDR1 is MNHEY and CDR2 SVGEGT. The CDR3 here is CASSYGLAKGTDTQYF. The DNA for the CDR3 is TGTGCCAGCAGTTACGGGCTAGCGAAAGGCACAGATACGCAGTATTTT.

The J gene is TRBJ2-1, the V gene TRBV20-1, with 9 bases that match TRBD2. CDR1 and CDR2 (germline): DFQATT, SNEGSKA (reference sequence). The CDR3 contains 14 residues. Trimming cost V 3 bases and J 7 bases; bases outside gene matches: 7. CDR3 nucleotides: TGCAGTGCTAGTCCTGCGGGGGGGTTAAATGAGCAGTTCTTC. Translating it yields CSASPAGGLNEQFF.

Worth noting for this clonotype: Compared with germline, one end of the junction differs, possibly owing to a read error. The chain uses TRBV7-6 and TRBJ2-5, with TRBD2 matching 11 bases. The J call could be wrong; TRBJ2-7 is a better fit for the DNA end. Per germline, CDR1 SGHVS and CDR2 FNYEAQ. The CDR3 totals 16 residues. The CDR3 loop is CASSSLGTSGGYEQYF. In DNA, the CDR3 is TGTGCCAGTAGCTCGCTCGGGACTAGCGGAGGTTACGAGCAGTACTTC.